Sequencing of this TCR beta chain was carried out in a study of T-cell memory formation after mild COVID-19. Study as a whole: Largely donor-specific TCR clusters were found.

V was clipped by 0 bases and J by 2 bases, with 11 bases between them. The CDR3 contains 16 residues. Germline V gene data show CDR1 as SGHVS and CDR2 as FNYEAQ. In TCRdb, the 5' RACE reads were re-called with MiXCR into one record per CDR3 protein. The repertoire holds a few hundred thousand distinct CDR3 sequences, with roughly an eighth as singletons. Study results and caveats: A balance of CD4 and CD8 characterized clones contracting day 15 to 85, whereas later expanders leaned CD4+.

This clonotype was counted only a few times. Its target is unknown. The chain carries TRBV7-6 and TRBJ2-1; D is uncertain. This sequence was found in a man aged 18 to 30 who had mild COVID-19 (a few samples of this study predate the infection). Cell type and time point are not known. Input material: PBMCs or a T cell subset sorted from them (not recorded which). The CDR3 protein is CASSLAGSVTYNEQFF. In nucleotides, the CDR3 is TGTGCCAGCAGCTTAGCCGGTTCGGTTACCTACAATGAGCAGTTCTTC.